The clone carrying this T cell receptor beta chain was observed many times. Its specificity is not known. The data derive from a study of T cells in Graves' hyperthyroidism and ophthalmopathy. Study-level points and caveats: Model output signaled ophthalmopathy a median approximately 6 months ahead of onset. Most clonotypes that expanded in the thyroid above 0.001 also showed up in blood.

V was clipped by 4 bases and J by 3 bases, with 15 bases between them. This CDR3 has 14 residues. Germline V lookup: CDR1 DFQATT, CDR2 SNEGSKA (reference sequence). Thyroid ultrasound and orbital computed tomography, with clinical symptoms and serum thyroxine and TRAb, informed diagnoses. Fresh peripheral blood, about 9.6 ml, yielded the PBMCs. RNA transcripts served as the template for amplifying TCR beta CDR3 regions. In the first-round RT-PCR of the TCR CDR3, the HTBI primer set was used. TCRdb redid the calling of the multiplex PCR reads with MiXCR, one entry per CDR3 protein. This sample has about 600,000 distinct CDR3 sequences, with 13% to 15% found just once.

Sequencing input: blood. The source is a woman aged 18-29 years with Graves' ophthalmopathy. This chain uses TRBV20-1 with TRBJ1-2; maybe TRBD1 (5 bases). CDR3 bases: TGCAGTGCTACGGAGAGGGGAGGGTACTATGGCTACACCTTC. It is translated as CSATERGGYYGYTF.